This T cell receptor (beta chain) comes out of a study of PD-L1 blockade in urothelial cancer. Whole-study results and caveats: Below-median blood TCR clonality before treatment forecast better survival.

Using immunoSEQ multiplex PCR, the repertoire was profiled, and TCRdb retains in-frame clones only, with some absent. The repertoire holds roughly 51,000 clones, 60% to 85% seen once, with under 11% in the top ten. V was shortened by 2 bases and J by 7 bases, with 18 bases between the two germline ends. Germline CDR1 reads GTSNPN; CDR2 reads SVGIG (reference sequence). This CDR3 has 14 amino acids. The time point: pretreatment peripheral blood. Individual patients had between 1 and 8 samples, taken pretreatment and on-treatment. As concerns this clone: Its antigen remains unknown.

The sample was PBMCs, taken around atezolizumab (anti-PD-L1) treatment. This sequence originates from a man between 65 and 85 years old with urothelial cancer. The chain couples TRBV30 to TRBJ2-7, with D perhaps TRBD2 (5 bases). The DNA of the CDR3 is TGTGCCTGGAGTCCCGGGATCCCGCCGGGGGAGCAGTACTTC. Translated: CAWSPGIPPGEQYF.